What follows describes a single T cell receptor (beta chain). No antigen is known for it. Assay: immunoSEQ multiplex PCR; the TCRdb copy retains only in-frame clones and omits some. Among some 250,000 clones, 94% were seen once, and the ten largest hold 0.5% to 0.7%. This entry comes from a study of T cell responses to AZD1222 COVID-19 vaccine. General observations from the study: In a largely white British group with more females than males, clonal diversity was possibly underestimated.

This clonotype was sampled from an adult who received the AZD1222 COVID-19 vaccine. Here the sequenced sample was peripheral blood, taken 28 days after the second AZD1222 dose.

CDR3 nucleotides: TGTGCCAGCAGCTCAACCAGGGGAGGGGAGCTGTTTTTT. As protein: CASSSTRGGELFF. V is TRBV7-3 and J is TRBJ2-2, with D maybe TRBD1 (6 bases). The germline gives CDR1 SGHTA, CDR2 FQGTGA. The CDR3 runs to 13 residues. The V and J ends lost 4 bases and 8 bases respectively, with 11 bases between them.